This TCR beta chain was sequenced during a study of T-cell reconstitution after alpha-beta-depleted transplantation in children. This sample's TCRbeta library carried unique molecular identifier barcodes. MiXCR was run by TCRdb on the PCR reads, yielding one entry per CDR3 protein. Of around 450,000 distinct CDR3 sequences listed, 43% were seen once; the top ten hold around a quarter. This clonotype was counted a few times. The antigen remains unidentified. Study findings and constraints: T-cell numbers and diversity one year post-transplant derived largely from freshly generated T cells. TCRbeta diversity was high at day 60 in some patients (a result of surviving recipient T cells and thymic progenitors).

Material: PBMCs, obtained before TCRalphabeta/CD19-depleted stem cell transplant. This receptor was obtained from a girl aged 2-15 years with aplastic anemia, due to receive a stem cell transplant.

The CDR3 loop reads CASSPGTPNTGELFF. The CDR3 DNA reads TGCGCCAGCAGCCCCGGGACGCCGAACACCGGGGAGCTGTTTTTT. The chain is built from TRBV5-1 and TRBJ2-2, with D perhaps being TRBD1 or TRBD2 (5 bases each). Germline V lookup: CDR1 SGHRS, CDR2 YFSETQ. The CDR3 sequence is 15 residues long. The V end was cut by 4 bases, the J end by 0 bases, with 10 bases between.